This is a list of T cell receptor beta chains from one sample in a study of cytomegalovirus exposure and HLA in healthy donors. Data came from immunoSEQ multiplex PCR; TCRdb stores just in-frame clones and leaves some out. The profile shows 110,000 to 150,000 clones, around 93% of them singletons. Sequenced: PBMCs. These receptors all come from a young man in good health and CMV-seropositive. Both conserved end residues are part of each CDR3. The order of the fields is clone size, V gene, J gene, D gene, CDR3 DNA, CDR3 protein. The D gene is left open where the match is weak. Clone size is stated in some rows and not others, as once, few, many or a class when expanded.

.	TRBV18	TRBJ2-7	.	TGTGCCAGCTCAGACTTAGACAGATCCTTGGAGCAGTACTTC	CASSDLDRSLEQYF
once	TRBV5-1	TRBJ2-3	.	TGCGCCAGCAGCTTGGAGGCAGGAGATACGCAGTATTTT	CASSLEAGDTQYF
.	TRBV29-1	TRBJ1-4	TRBD1	TGCAGCGTTTACAGGGGGCAGGGCGAAAAACTGTTTTTT	CSVYRGQGEKLFF
.	TRBV7-9	TRBJ2-7	TRBD2	TGTGCCAGCAGAAACCTCGGACTAGCGGGACACGAGCAGTACTTC	CASRNLGLAGHEQYF
.	TRBV4-2	TRBJ2-5	TRBD2	TGTGCCAGCAGCCTAAGAGCCCTAGCGGAACCCCAAGAGACCCAGTACTTC	CASSLRALAEPQETQYF
.	TRBV7-6	TRBJ2-2	.	TGTGCCAGCAGACTAGGGACGGGACTCACCGGGGAGCTGTTTTTT	CASRLGTGLTGELFF
.	TRBV5-4	TRBJ2-1	TRBD2	TGTGCCAGCACAAGGGCACTGACTAGCGGACACAATGAGCAGTTCTTC	CASTRALTSGHNEQFF
.	TRBV5-4	TRBJ2-5	.	TGTGCCAGCAGCTCCCGGGACACACAAGAGACCCAGTACTTC	CASSSRDTQETQYF
.	TRBV4-1	TRBJ2-7	.	TGCGCCAGCAGCCCTACAGGGACCTACGAGCAGTACTTC	CASSPTGTYEQYF
.	TRBV2	TRBJ1-1	TRBD1	TGTGCCAGCAGTGAAGAAATAACAGGGGTTGCTGAAGCTTTCTTT	CASSEEITGVAEAFF
few	TRBV9	TRBJ2-2	.	TGTGCCAGCAGCTTAAGGAGCGGCTCGAACACCGGGGAGCTGTTTTTT	CASSLRSGSNTGELFF
.	TRBV6-4	TRBJ1-5	.	TGTGCCAGCATCGCCACCAGTCAGTCTGTCACGGGGAGCAATCAGCCCCAGCATTTT	CASIATSQSVTGSNQPQHF
.	TRBV4-1	TRBJ2-2	.	TGCGCCAGCAGCAGATCCTACGACGGGGCGAACACCGGGGAGCTGTTTTTT	CASSRSYDGANTGELFF
.	TRBV4-2	TRBJ2-3	TRBD2	TGTGCCAGCAGCCCAGTATCGGGACTAGCGGGCAGCACAGATACGCAGTATTTT	CASSPVSGLAGSTDTQYF
few	TRBV27	TRBJ1-1	.	TGTGCCAGCAGGCTCCAGGGAAACACTGAAGCTTTCTTT	CASRLQGNTEAFF
.	TRBV5-5	TRBJ2-2	.	TGTGCCAGCAGGCCTCCAGGGTCCCAATACACCGGGGAGCTGTTTTTT	CASRPPGSQYTGELFF
.	TRBV5-4	TRBJ2-5	TRBD2	TGTGCCAGCAGCGAGGGGACTAGCGGGCCCCAAGAGACCCAGTACTTC	CASSEGTSGPQETQYF
once	TRBV5-4	TRBJ2-2	.	TGTGCCAGCAGCTTGGACGTGGGAGTCACCGGGGAGCTGTTTTTT	CASSLDVGVTGELFF
.	TRBV7-2	TRBJ2-7	TRBD2	TGTGCCAGCAGCTTCCTACATGCGCGGGGGGTATCCTACGAGCAGTACTTC	CASSFLHARGVSYEQYF
.	TRBV2	TRBJ2-3	TRBD1	TGTGCCAGCAGTAGATGGGACAGGGGGGAAGATACGCAGTATTTT	CASSRWDRGEDTQYF
.	TRBV2	TRBJ2-7	TRBD1	TGTGCCAGCGTTGTGACAGGGGCGGGCGAGCAGTACTTC	CASVVTGAGEQYF
.	TRBV7-2	TRBJ2-2	TRBD2	TGTGCCAGCAGCCCGGGACTAGCGGGAGGCGACACCGGGGAGCTGTTTTTT	CASSPGLAGGDTGELFF
.	TRBV4-1	TRBJ2-7	TRBD2	TGCGCCAGCAGCCGACTAGCGGACGTTACACTCTACGAGCAGTACTTC	CASSRLADVTLYEQYF
.	TRBV9	TRBJ2-3	.	TGTGCCAGCAGCGTACGCGGGGAGGATACGCAGTATTTT	CASSVRGEDTQYF
.	TRBV29-1	TRBJ2-7	TRBD1	TGCAGCGTTGACCCCGGGACAGGACCCTACGAGCAGTACTTC	CSVDPGTGPYEQYF
.	TRBV7-2	TRBJ2-7	TRBD2	TGTGCCAGCAGCACATATCAGCGGGAGGGGTACGAGCAGTACTTC	CASSTYQREGYEQYF
.	TRBV19	TRBJ1-1	.	TGTGCCAGTAGTGGGGAGGCCCCTGAAGCTTTCTTT	CASSGEAPEAFF
.	TRBV18	TRBJ2-7	.	TGTGCCAGCTCACCATTGGCGGCTTACGAGCAGTACTTC	CASSPLAAYEQYF
.	TRBV7-8	TRBJ2-7	TRBD2	TGTGCCAGCAGCTTAGAACCCGGACTAGCGGGAGTAGAGCAGTACTTC	CASSLEPGLAGVEQYF
.	TRBV7-9	TRBJ2-5	TRBD1	TGTGCCAGCAGCTCATACCGGGACAGGGGGCAGGAGACCCAGTACTTC	CASSSYRDRGQETQYF
.	TRBV5-5	TRBJ2-7	TRBD2	TGTGCCAGCAGCTCGGGGACTAGCGGGAGGACCGACGAGCAGTACTTC	CASSSGTSGRTDEQYF
.	TRBV5-1	TRBJ2-1	.	TGCGCCAGCAGACCCCCCCGGGGCAATGAGCAGTTCTTC	CASRPPRGNEQFF
.	TRBV5-4	TRBJ2-5	TRBD2	TGTGCCAGCAGCTTGTCTAGCGGGAACCAAGAGACCCAGTACTTC	CASSLSSGNQETQYF
.	TRBV5-6	TRBJ1-1	.	TGTGCCAGCAGCGCCAGGCTGAACACTGAAGCTTTCTTT	CASSARLNTEAFF
.	TRBV5-8	TRBJ2-7	.	TGTGCCAGCAGCTTCTGGCCCGGGACCTACGAGCAGTACTTC	CASSFWPGTYEQYF
.	TRBV15	TRBJ2-7	.	TGTGCCACCAGCAGAGACAGGGGCCGCGAGCAGTACTTC	CATSRDRGREQYF
once	TRBV2	TRBJ2-7	.	TGTGCCAGCAGGGACTTCCCGGTCGCCTACGAGCAGTACTTC	CASRDFPVAYEQYF
.	TRBV5-1	TRBJ1-3	.	TGCGCCAGCAGCTTGGGTGGGCAGCCGAGCTCTGGAAACACCATATATTTT	CASSLGGQPSSGNTIYF
.	TRBV30	TRBJ2-7	TRBD2	TGTGCCTGGAGTGCGGGACTAGCGGGAGGAGACGAGCAGTACTTC	CAWSAGLAGGDEQYF
few	TRBV7-2	TRBJ2-1	TRBD2	TGTGCCAGCAGCCTGTCTCTAGCGGGAGGGTATTGGAATGAGCAGTTCTTC	CASSLSLAGGYWNEQFF
.	TRBV30	TRBJ2-7	TRBD1	TGTGCCTGGAGTGGTACGGACAGGGCCTACGAGCAGTACTTC	CAWSGTDRAYEQYF
.	TRBV2	TRBJ2-2	.	TGTGCCAGCAGTGAAGTCAGGCCCCCCGGGGAGCTGTTTTTT	CASSEVRPPGELFF
.	TRBV7-9	TRBJ2-1	TRBD1	TGTGCCAGCAGCTTAGTCAGGGGGCATGAAGGGCAGTTCTTC	CASSLVRGHEGQFF
.	TRBV10-2	TRBJ1-1	TRBD1	TGCGCCAGCAGACCGGGACAGGGGTTTACTAATGAAGCTTTCTTT	CASRPGQGFTNEAFF
.	TRBV10-3	TRBJ2-5	.	TGTGCCATAAGAACAGGGATCCAAGAGACCCAGTACTTC	CAIRTGIQETQYF
.	TRBV2	TRBJ1-2	.	TGTGCCAGCAGTGAGGGCAGGGCGAACTATGGCTACACCTTC	CASSEGRANYGYTF
.	TRBV19	TRBJ2-2	TRBD1	TGTGCCAGTAGTTTACAGGGGGAAGGCGGGGAGCTGTTTTTT	CASSLQGEGGELFF
.	TRBV5-4	TRBJ2-2	TRBD2	TGTGCCAGCAGCTGGGGACTAGCGGGAGGGATGAGGACCGGGGAGCTGTTTTTT	CASSWGLAGGMRTGELFF
.	TRBV2	TRBJ2-2	.	TGTGCCAGCCCCCGGGACACCGGGGAGCTGTTTTTT	CASPRDTGELFF
.	TRBV19	TRBJ2-2	.	TGTGCCAGTAGCGTCGGACAGAGAACGAACACCGGGGAGCTGTTTTTT	CASSVGQRTNTGELFF
.	TRBV2	TRBJ2-7	.	TGTGCCAGCAGCGGTAGCGATTCCTACGAGCAGTACTTC	CASSGSDSYEQYF
.	TRBV9	TRBJ2-2	TRBD2	TGTGCCAGCAGCCCGGGACTAGCGGGAGTGAGGCGGACCGGGGAGCTGTTTTTT	CASSPGLAGVRRTGELFF
.	TRBV5-1	TRBJ2-1	TRBD2	TGCGCCAGCAGTTACGGGACTAGAGGGACTAATGAGCAGTTCTTC	CASSYGTRGTNEQFF
.	TRBV30	TRBJ2-2	.	TGTGCCTGGAACCGGGATTGGTTCGGGGAGCTGTTTTTT	CAWNRDWFGELFF